This T cell receptor (beta chain) emerged from a study of cytomegalovirus exposure and HLA in healthy donors (dated by TCRdb to the late 2010s). For the wider study: An earlier analysis of approximately 640 of the donors reported about 290 Gb of sequence data and 100 million to 140 million unique TCR beta sequences from 150 million to 200 million T cells. A later analysis re-examined previously published TCR beta repertoires from just over 650 donors and added high-resolution HLA genotyping to investigate patterns of TCR occurrence. Every discovery cohort repertoire had been produced on one sequencing platform. On average, around 240,000 unique TCR beta nucleotide sequences were sequenced per donor among more than 350 genotyped donors of the cohort, with roughly 18% of those sequences being non-productive. Of the roughly 400 genotyped donors, about 84% fell in the genetic ancestry cluster associated with self-reported Caucasian donors. Donor age, sex, ethnicity and CMV serostatus were compiled together with the repertoire data. An early release that covered some 630 HLA-typed donors contained about 300 gigabases of sequencing data and tens of millions of unique TCR sequences. Rather than drawing on any new phenotypic data, the later analysis identified candidate immune exposures from TCR beta sequences and the way those sequences occurred across donors. About 5 DR-DQ haplotypes were handled as single units for association and clustering, since linkage in the cohort was strong. Both class I and class II loci were covered by HLA typing, at four-digit resolution. A separate validation cohort of roughly 130 different subjects was used in addition to the 666-subject first cohort. The study profiled the T cell repertoires of hundreds of subjects by immunosequencing and related them to cytomegalovirus serostatus. An earlier analysis of 587 of the donors used high-throughput TCR beta sequencing to judge whether each TCR beta V gene segment behaved as functional or pseudogenic. Typing coverage varied by locus: about 629-630 donors for A, B, C, DRB1 and DQB1; approximately 560 for DQA1; nearly 610 for DPA1; roughly 450 for DPB1. The study aimed to test whether cataloging public T cell receptors could reveal signatures of past pathogen exposure. Genome-wide SNP genotypes for about 60% of the 666 donors were used in a later genetic analysis, which treated that subset as a discovery cohort. To predict cytomegalovirus infection status, the study combined high-throughput TCR immunosequencing, statistical association of individual TCRs with disease status, and machine learning. Beyond this particular receptor, the publication reports: In a later analysis, 16,951 TCR beta sequences were associated with specific HLA alleles at a false discovery rate of 0.05. The earlier analysis of 587 of the donors excluded 15 to 20 rarely observed V segments, including chromosome 9 orphons, because counts were too low. A later analysis found that HLA-associated TCR beta chains were more clonally expanded and had lower generation probabilities than equally common non-associated chains. A further reported finding was that TCR beta sequences accurately predicted the HLA-A and HLA-B alleles for most subjects in the first cohort. When HLA alleles, especially DR and DQ, strongly co-occurred, attributing TCR associations to individual alleles was difficult. According to a later analysis, parvovirus B19, influenza, CMV and Epstein-Barr virus appeared linked to several top co-occurrence clusters. The classifier was reported to diagnose cytomegalovirus status with high specificity and sensitivity in both the original and validation cohorts. Only TCR beta chains were sequenced in this cohort, and the absence of alpha or paired-chain data limited detectable features. Immune exposure information for the cohort was limited to CMV serostatus. According to a later genetic analysis, donors in an Asian-associated ancestry cluster had fewer N-insertions in productive TCRs than the approximately 650-donor mean. In a later analysis, most CMV-associated TCR beta chains were found to appear HLA-restricted, with HLA associations seemingly driven largely by CMV exposure. Three of the identified cytomegalovirus-associated TCR beta chains were confirmed in vitro to be specific for cytomegalovirus antigens. The study listed 164 TCR beta chains as associated with cytomegalovirus. The authors suggested that the approach could potentially be generalized to other disease states and immunological phenotypes. In a later genetic analysis, a missense DCLRE1C variant was associated with V-gene and J-gene trimming of TCR beta chains, and the association was replicated in an independent cohort. The sequencing pipeline was judged likely to have produced a cluster of highly shared sequence variants as a technical artifact. Because HLA typing was missing for some donors at each locus, association tests included only the typed subset. Correlated functional status among segregating V segments might reflect linkage disequilibrium, but an unknown experimental factor could not be ruled out. The 87-base-pair reads could not distinguish some IMGT-functional V segments, including TRBV6-2 and TRBV6-3, so those segments were excluded. Most TCR sequences were observed very rarely across donors, whereas some public TCRs were present in many individuals. According to a later analysis, TCR association rates differed among HLA loci, with DRB1 alleles showing the most associated TCRs and HLA-C alleles showing the fewest. In an earlier analysis of 587 of the donors, most TCR beta V segments appeared in productive rearrangements about 90% or about 30% of the time, broadly matching IMGT annotations. The presence/absence analyses assumed that sequencing depth was roughly uniform across donors, and that assumption may not be true.

The cohort comprised some 680 healthy bone marrow donors. All cohort members were sampled while nominally healthy, although unrecorded immune exposures were likely present. The donor was CMV seropositive and was included in the group of about 290 seropositive cohort members. A peripheral blood sample was collected from each donor, and TCR beta sequencing was performed on peripheral blood mononuclear cells. Genomic DNA was extracted from the blood cell samples with the Qiagen DNeasy Blood Extraction Kit. The V end loses 6 bases and the J end loses 4 bases, and a stretch of 16 bases separates them. The CDR3, from cysteine to phenylalanine, totals 14 residues. Just the 42-base CDR3 DNA is kept, in frame starting at base 1. CDR1 is given as MNHNS and CDR2 as SASEGT, both from the germline V gene. The library was made by the immunoSEQ multiplex PCR assay. A mixture of 60 forward primers for TCR Vbeta segments and 13 reverse primers for TCR Jbeta segments was used in the multiplex PCR. Amplification of the CDR3 region of rearranged TCR beta genes was performed with a multiplex PCR assay on genomic DNA. The Illumina HiSeq System was used to sequence the amplified TCR beta libraries as 87-base-pair reads. The source study handled its data this way. In a later analysis, 77 million or so unique TCR beta chains were counted across the 500 to 850 repertoires, and roughly 10 million of these chains were shared by at least two donors. A nearest-neighbor algorithm error-corrected the raw reads and collapsed the reads into unique sequences, merging closely related sequences to remove PCR and sequencing errors. To assign V, D and J gene segments, CDR3 sequences were aligned to IMGT reference sequences. For a sequence to be retained, a match of at least six nucleotides was required to both a V gene segment and a J gene segment. A rearrangement counted as productive if the CDR3 had no stop codons and remained in frame with V and J, and every other rearrangement counted as non-productive. Following IMGT convention, CDR3 was defined as the stretch from the second conserved V-encoded cysteine to the conserved J-encoded phenylalanine. The earlier analysis of around 640 of the donors excluded sequences that lacked an unambiguous match to a single V gene segment. An earlier analysis of fewer than 750 of the donors called V segments functional above 56.7% productive rearrangements and segregating when the between-donor standard deviation exceeded 5%. A statistical classification framework was built to diagnose cytomegalovirus status from the catalog of TCR beta chain sequences. In a later analysis, V and J genes were assigned by comparing TCR nucleotide sequences against IMGT/GENE-DB human TR gene sequences. Using the TCRdist pipeline, a later analysis assigned CDR3 sequences along with most-parsimonious VDJ recombination scenarios. A later analysis defined each TCR beta chain by its CDR3 amino acid sequence plus V-gene family, and excluded reads lacking a unique V-gene family. To address suspected cross-contamination and a sequencing artifact, a later analysis removed several hundred highly shared, low-generation-probability nucleotide sequences. In a later analysis, a clonal expansion index was calculated for each public chain from normalized within-repertoire ranks of inferred template counts. A later analysis computed generation probabilities with a VDJ recombination model fitted to out-of-frame rearrangements, and checked the results against IGoR. In a later analysis, hypergeometric tests were used to score TCR-TCR, TCR-HLA and TCR-CMV co-occurrence, with a repertoire-size bias correction applied to TCR pairs. In a later analysis, false discovery rates were estimated by permuting HLA or CMV assignments 20 times. In a later analysis, co-occurring TCRs were grouped using DBSCAN, and TCRdist sequence similarity was added for clustering within HLA-allele-positive subsets. For co-occurrence clustering, repertoires with fewer than 30,000 or more than 120,000 public chains were excluded, along with a handful of repertoires with anomalous nucleotide sharing. As stored in TCRdb, this immuneACCESS dataset retains in-frame rearrangements with V and J assigned. A fraction of the clones does not appear; measured against another copy, unresolved V genes explain less than half of the discrepancy, and the remainder lacks a known reason. V, J and clone size derive from that table, while D and trimming were established from the DNA sequence. In this sample the table shows approximately 200,000 clones, 75% to 85% of which occur a single time. The top ten hold 1.5% of the sample.

To note about this clone: No cognate antigen has been identified for it. There are no base qualities to consult, and no much larger clone falls within one base.

The chain is assembled from TRBV6-1 and TRBJ2-7, with a weak D call of TRBD1 (5 bases match). This clonotype originated in a girl aged 10 to 17 in good health and CMV-seropositive. The source material was PBMCs. Here is the DNA: TGTGCCAGCAGCGGCACCGTGACAGAGTACGAGCAGTACTTC. Its protein product is CASSGTVTEYEQYF.